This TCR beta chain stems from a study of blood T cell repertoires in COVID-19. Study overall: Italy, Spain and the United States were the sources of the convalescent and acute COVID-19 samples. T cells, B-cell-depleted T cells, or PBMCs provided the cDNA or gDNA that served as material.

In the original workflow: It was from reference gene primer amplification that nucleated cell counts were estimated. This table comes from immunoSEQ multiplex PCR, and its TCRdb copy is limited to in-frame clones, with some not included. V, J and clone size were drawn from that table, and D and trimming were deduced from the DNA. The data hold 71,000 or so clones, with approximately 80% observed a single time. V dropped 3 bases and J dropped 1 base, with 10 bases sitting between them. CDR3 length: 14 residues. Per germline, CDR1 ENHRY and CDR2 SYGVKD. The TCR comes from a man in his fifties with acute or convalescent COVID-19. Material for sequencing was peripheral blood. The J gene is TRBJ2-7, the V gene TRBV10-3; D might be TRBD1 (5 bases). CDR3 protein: CAISDPDSSYEQYF. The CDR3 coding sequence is TGTGCCATCAGTGACCCCGACAGTTCCTACGAGCAGTACTTC.